The 15 T cell receptor beta chains presented below share a single source sample, sequenced in a study of blood T cell repertoires in COVID-19 (dated by TCRdb to the early 2020s). The library was obtained by the immunoSEQ multiplex PCR assay. TCRdb mirrors the immuneACCESS table, restricted to in-frame sequences. Some clones are absent from its copies; in checked studies, under half trace to an unresolved V gene, and the reason for the others is unknown. This sample gives some 120,000 clones in total; about 85% of them show up just once. The ten largest clones represent around 27% of the sample. Material for sequencing was peripheral blood. Receptors originate from a woman aged 80 or over with acute or convalescent COVID-19.

The chain has TRBV12-3 or TRBV12-4 and TRBJ2-2; a possible D gene is TRBD1 (6 bases). The CDR3 has 13 residues. Trimming shortened V by 6 bases and J by 7 bases, and 12 bases separated the two germline ends. The CDR3 loop is CASRVQGIGELFF. CDR3 DNA: TGTGCCAGCAGAGTACAGGGAATCGGGGAGCTGTTTTTT.

This chain links TRBV6-5 with TRBJ1-1; D is possibly TRBD1 (6 bases). Germline values: CDR1 MNHEY, CDR2 SVGAGI. CDR3 length: 15 amino acids. Deletions cut 8 bases from V and 1 base from J, with 17 bases between. CDR3 in DNA: TGTGCCAGCCGGGAGGGGGGCTTTGCGAACACTGAAGCTTTCTTT. Protein: CASREGGFANTEAFF.

CDR3 region: CASSLEMVSSGNTIYF. The CDR3 DNA follows: TGTGCCAGCAGCTTAGAAATGGTCAGCTCTGGAAACACCATATATTTT. The genes are TRBV7-9 and TRBJ1-3, with no clear D. Looked up from germline, CDR1 is SEHNR and CDR2 is FQNEAQ (reference sequence). The CDR3 length is 16 residues. The V and J ends lost 1 base and 0 bases respectively, with 10 bases between them. The whole variable domain, filled in from reference TRBV7-9 and TRBJ1-3, reads DTGVSQNPRHKITKRGQNVTFRCDPISEHNRLYWYRQTLGQGPEFLTYFQNEAQLEKSRLLSDRFSAERPKGSFSTLEIQRTEQGDSAMYLCASSLEMVSSGNTIYFGEGSWLTVV.

V is TRBV5-6 and J is TRBJ2-3; possibly TRBD2 for D (6 bases). From germline, CDR1 is SGHDT and CDR2 YYEEEE. The CDR3 consists of 13 residues. V was cut by 2 bases and J by 6 bases, with 10 bases left in between. Here the CDR3 DNA reads TGTGCCAGCAGCTTCAGGAGGGCTGATACGCAGTATTTT. The encoded protein is CASSFRRADTQYF.

CDR3 sequence reads: CASSVAGQRLETQYF. The CDR3 nucleotides read TGTGCCAGCAGCGTGGCCGGACAGAGGCTAGAGACCCAGTACTTC. The chain recombines TRBV9 with TRBJ2-5; perhaps TRBD1 as D (6 bases). CDR3 length: 15 residues. The V gene lost 2 bases and the J gene lost 4 bases, with 15 bases spanning the gap. Germline values: CDR1 SGDLS, CDR2 YYNGEE.

V and J are TRBV29-1 and TRBJ1-1, with no clear D. Germline assignment: CDR1 SQVTM and CDR2 ANQGSEA. With 7 bases removed from V and 3 bases from J, the gap between germline ends came to 9 bases. This CDR3 region has 11 residues. The CDR3 is CSASIHTEAFF. CDR3 in DNA: TGCAGCGCATCCATTCACACTGAAGCTTTCTTT.

CDR3 DNA: TGTGCCAGCATACCAAGGGGAACCACCGGGGAGCTGTTTTTT. It is translated as CASIPRGTTGELFF. The chain couples TRBV3-1 (or the pseudogene TRBV3-2) to TRBJ2-2; D may be TRBD1 (5 bases). Germline V gene lookup returns CDR1 LGHDT and CDR2 YNNKEL (reference sequence). The V end was cut by 7 bases, the J end by 4 bases, with 13 bases between. The CDR3 sequence is 14 residues long.

The V gene is TRBV18, the J gene TRBJ1-6; D is unclear. The V end was cut by 4 bases, the J end by 7 bases, with 11 bases between. Germline CDR1 is KGHSH and CDR2 is LQKENI. The CDR3 spans 14 residues. CDR3 loop: CASSRQARNSPLHF. The CDR3 region has the DNA TGTGCCAGCTCACGGCAGGCGCGAAATTCACCCCTCCACTTT.

The chain links TRBV5-1 to TRBJ1-6; TRBD1 agrees at 8 bases. Germline V lookup: CDR1 SGHRS, CDR2 YFSETQ. After removal of 0 bases from V and 7 bases from J, the junction contained 3 bases not matched to a gene. CDR3 length equals 15 residues. The CDR3 region is CASSLGDRFNSPLHF. For the CDR3, the DNA is TGCGCCAGCAGCTTGGGGGACAGGTTCAATTCACCCCTCCACTTT.

The chain uses TRBV3-1 (or the pseudogene TRBV3-2) and TRBJ2-7; TRBD1 agrees at 9 bases. Germline lookup yields CDR1 LGHDT and CDR2 YNNKEL (reference sequence). The J segment lost 5 bases and the V segment lost 2 bases, leaving 10 bases of the junction unmatched. CDR3 size: 16 residues. The CDR3 nucleotides are TGTGCCAGCAGCCAACCGGGACAGGGAACGGACGACGAGCAGTACTTC. Translated, it gives CASSQPGQGTDDEQYF.

The chain recombines TRBV5-1 with TRBJ2-4; possible D gene TRBD1, 6 bases. V was trimmed by 5 bases and J by 0 bases, leaving 15 bases between them. The CDR3 extends over 16 amino acids. Germline values: CDR1 SGHRS, CDR2 YFSETQ. CDR3 protein: CASSPSGTQAKNIQYF. The CDR3, as DNA: TGCGCCAGCAGTCCATCCGGGACACAAGCCAAAAACATTCAGTACTTC.

This clone was counted once. The J gene is TRBJ1-2, the V gene TRBV4-2; 7 bases are a match to TRBD1. V lost 0 bases, J lost 7 bases, and 8 bases stayed unmatched. Germline V gives CDR1 LGHNA, CDR2 YNFKEQ. CDR3 length: 15 amino acids. For the CDR3, the DNA is TGTGCCAGCAGCCAAGATCCAGGGACAGCGTCTGGCTACACCTTC. This encodes CASSQDPGTASGYTF.

This clone was counted between two and nine times. The rearrangement joins TRBV20-1 to TRBJ2-4; TRBD2 is a possible D gene (5 bases). V lost 3 bases and J lost 5, with 20 bases in between. The CDR3 sequence is 16 residues long. The germline gives CDR1 DFQATT, CDR2 SNEGSKA (reference sequence). The CDR3 coding sequence is TGCAGTGCTAGTATTGGTTCGGGTGGGCGGGAAAACATTCAGTACTTC. This sequence encodes CSASIGSGGRENIQYF.

This clone was detected a few times. The chain has TRBV9 and TRBJ2-2, with D uncertain. The CDR3 runs to 15 residues. Germline V lookup: CDR1 SGDLS, CDR2 YYNGEE. Trimming took off 0 bases at V and 6 bases at J, with 12 bases between the two ends. CDR3 DNA: TGTGCCAGCAGCGTAGGACGTCGAGGTTCCGGGGAGCTGTTTTTT. Its protein product is CASSVGRRGSGELFF.

This clone was recorded only once. The V call is TRBV5-1, the J call TRBJ2-3; D perhaps matches TRBD2 (5 bases). V was cut by 4 bases and J by 4 bases, with 10 bases left in between. Germline values: CDR1 SGHRS, CDR2 YFSETQ. The CDR3 totals 13 residues. The CDR3 region is CASSRERSDTQYF. CDR3 DNA sequence: TGCGCCAGCAGCCGAGAGCGGTCAGATACGCAGTATTTT.